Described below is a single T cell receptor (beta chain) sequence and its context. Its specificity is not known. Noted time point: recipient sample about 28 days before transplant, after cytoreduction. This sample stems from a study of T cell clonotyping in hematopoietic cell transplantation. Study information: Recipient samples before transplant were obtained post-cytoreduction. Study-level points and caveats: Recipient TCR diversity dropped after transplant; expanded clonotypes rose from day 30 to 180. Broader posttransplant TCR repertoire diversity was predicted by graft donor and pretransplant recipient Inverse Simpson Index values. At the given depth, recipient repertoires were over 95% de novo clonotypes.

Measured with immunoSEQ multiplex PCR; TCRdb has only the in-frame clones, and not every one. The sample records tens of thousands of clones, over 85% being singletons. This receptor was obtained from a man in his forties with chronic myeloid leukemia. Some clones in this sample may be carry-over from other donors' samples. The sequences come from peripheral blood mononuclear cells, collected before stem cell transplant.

The CDR3 sequence is CASSAHRDSSLRGTGELFF. CDR3 bases: TGTGCCAGCAGCGCCCACCGGGACAGCTCGCTCAGGGGCACCGGGGAGCTGTTTTTT. The chain uses TRBV7-2 and TRBJ2-2, with 7 bases that match TRBD1. Germline values: CDR1 SGHTA, CDR2 FQGNSA. Trimming took 5 bases from V and 4 from J; bases not matched to a gene: 19. The CDR3 sequence is 19 residues long. Together with reference TRBV7-2 and TRBJ2-2, the CDR3 gives the full variable domain: GAGVSQSPSNKVTEKGKDVELRCDPISGHTALYWYRQSLGQGLEFLIYFQGNSAPDKSGLPSDRFSAERTGGSVSTLTIQRTQQEDSAVYLCASSAHRDSSLRGTGELFFGEGSRLTVL.